A single sample is the source of the 32 T cell receptor beta chains below, sequenced in a study of T cell clones after liver transplantation. TCRdb's copy holds only in-frame clones and misses some; the assay was immunoSEQ multiplex PCR. The sample lists roughly 100,000 clones; approximately 78% were seen once. Sequenced material: CD4+ T cells from blood, taken before liver transplant. The receptor source for this set is a human donor who received a liver transplant.

V gene TRBV28 combines with J gene TRBJ1-4, with D uncertain. V lost 7 bases and J 4 bases, leaving 7 bases between the germline ends. Germline assignment: CDR1 MDHEN and CDR2 SYDVKM. This CDR3 has 12 residues. The chain's CDR3 is CASKGFNEKLFF. The DNA of the CDR3 is TGTGCCAGCAAAGGGTTTAATGAAAAACTGTTTTTT. The whole variable domain, remainder taken from reference TRBV28 and TRBJ1-4, is DVKVTQSSRYLVKRTGEKVFLECVQDMDHENMFWYRQDPGLGLRLIYFSYDVKMKEKGDIPEGYSVSREKKERFSLILESASTNQTSMYLCASKGFNEKLFFGSGTQLSVL.

This sequence joins TRBV5-1 and TRBJ1-1; D unclear. Germline CDR1 SGHRS, CDR2 YFSETQ. With 0 bases removed from V and 2 bases from J, the gap between germline ends came to 8 bases. CDR3 length: 14 amino acids. This CDR3 reads CASSLADPNTEAFF. CDR3 bases: TGCGCCAGCAGCTTGGCCGACCCCAACACTGAAGCTTTCTTT.

The rearrangement joins TRBV19 to TRBJ1-5; no clear D. There are 13 residues in the CDR3. Germline V lookup: CDR1 LNHDA, CDR2 SQIVND (reference sequence). With 3 bases removed from V and 6 bases from J, the gap between germline ends came to 9 bases. Written as DNA, the CDR3 is TGTGCCAGTAGTATCTCAGGCTTTCAGCCCCAGCATTTT. It codes for CASSISGFQPQHF.

This clone was seen once. The chain links TRBV2 to TRBJ2-1; D is ambiguous. Germline values: CDR1 SNHLY, CDR2 FYNNEI. V was clipped by 3 bases and J by 9 bases, with 9 bases between them. The CDR3 is 12 amino acids. CDR3: CASSDGNSEQFF. The CDR3 DNA reads TGTGCCAGCAGTGACGGTAATAGTGAGCAGTTCTTC. The variable domain in full, completed from reference TRBV2 and TRBJ2-1, reads EPEVTQTPSHQVTQMGQEVILRCVPISNHLYFYWYRQILGQKVEFLVSFYNNEISEKSEIFDDQFSVERPDGSNFTLKIRSTKLEDSAMYFCASSDGNSEQFFGPGTRLTVL.

This clone occurred a few times. CDR3 loop: CASSLAGVTIPYEQYF. CDR3 DNA sequence: TGTGCCAGCAGCCTAGCGGGGGTTACCATCCCATACGAGCAGTACTTC. The rearrangement uses TRBV5-6 and TRBJ2-7; 10 nucleotides match TRBD2. Germline CDR1 and CDR2: SGHDT and YYEEEE. The length of the CDR3 is 16 residues. V lost 4 bases to trimming and J lost 4 bases; unmatched junction nucleotides: 11.

This clone appeared a single time. This chain uses TRBV5-3 with TRBJ1-1; D gene unclear. TRBV5-3 is recorded as an ORF, its role being uncertain. The CDR3 is 15 residues long. V was clipped by 2 bases and J by 1 base, with 12 bases between them. The CDR3 coding sequence is TGTGCCAGAAGCTTTCTACAGCCGAGGAACACTGAAGCTTTCTTT. This sequence encodes CARSFLQPRNTEAFF.

The genes are TRBV7-9 and TRBJ2-1; TRBD2 aligns across 9 bases. The germline gives CDR1 SEHNR, CDR2 FQNEAQ (reference sequence). This CDR3 contains 16 residues. With V trimmed by 4 bases and J by 2 bases, 6 bases remained unmatched. The CDR3 loop is CASSSGGGRAYNEQFF. DNA of the CDR3: TGTGCCAGCAGCTCGGGCGGCGGGAGGGCCTACAATGAGCAGTTCTTC.

The count of this clone is one. The chain employs TRBV6-5 and TRBJ1-1; D is ambiguous. The length of the CDR3 is 14 residues. Germline V gene sequence: CDR1 MNHEY, CDR2 SVGAGI. Trimming stripped 6 bases from V and 1 base from J, with 12 bases between. The CDR3 loop is CASSLRRGNTEAFF. DNA for the CDR3: TGTGCCAGCAGCCTCCGACGAGGGAACACTGAAGCTTTCTTT.

This chain connects TRBV5-1 to TRBJ1-3; D possibly corresponds to TRBD1 (5 bases). V was clipped by 0 bases and J by 4 bases, with 20 bases between them. In germline, CDR1 is SGHRS, CDR2 YFSETQ. The CDR3 consists of 18 residues. The chain's CDR3 is CASSLDRPPGTAGNTIYF. In DNA, the CDR3 is TGCGCCAGCAGCTTGGATCGACCCCCCGGGACGGCGGGAAACACCATATATTTT.

The chain uses TRBV5-1 and TRBJ1-1; TRBD1 is a possible D gene (5 bases). The V end lost 2 bases, the J end lost 5 bases, and 13 bases lay between the germline ends. The CDR3 extends over 14 amino acids. Germline CDR1 is SGHRS and CDR2 is YFSETQ. The CDR3 sequence: CASSFGAFQTEAFF. In nucleotides, the CDR3 is TGCGCCAGCAGCTTTGGGGCCTTCCAGACTGAAGCTTTCTTT.

The V call is TRBV6-5, the J call TRBJ1-4; D gene uncertain. Germline V gene lookup returns CDR1 MNHEY and CDR2 SVGAGI. The CDR3 totals 13 residues. V was shortened by 8 bases and J by 0 bases, with 7 bases between the two germline ends. The CDR3 reads CASHGTTNEKLFF. For the CDR3, the DNA is TGTGCCAGCCACGGGACAACTAATGAAAAACTGTTTTTT.

The chain carries TRBV7-7 and TRBJ2-1, with D perhaps TRBD1 or TRBD2 (5 bases each). V lost 3 bases and J 6 bases, leaving 12 bases between the germline ends. This CDR3 is built from 14 residues. From germline, CDR1 is SSHAT and CDR2 FNYEAQ (reference sequence). The CDR3 coding sequence is TGTGCCAGCAGCTTCGCTAGAGGGGCCAATGAGCAGTTCTTC. Translated, it gives CASSFARGANEQFF.

V gene TRBV20-1 combines with J gene TRBJ1-1; D is perhaps TRBD1 (6 bases). The CDR3 runs 10 residues. Trimming took off 7 bases at V and 8 bases at J, with 11 bases between the two ends. Per the germline V gene, CDR1 is DFQATT and CDR2 is SNEGSKA (reference sequence). The CDR3 spells CSVQRGEAFF. In DNA, the CDR3 is TGCAGTGTCCAGAGGGGGGAAGCTTTCTTT.

The CDR3 loop is CASSRDRGVEKLFF. In DNA, the CDR3 is TGCGCCAGCAGCCGGGACAGGGGCGTTGAAAAACTGTTTTTT. The chain carries TRBV4-1 and TRBJ1-4, with TRBD1 matching over 10 bases. The CDR3 contains 14 residues. Germline loops: CDR1 MGHRA, CDR2 YSYEKL. The trim removed 4 bases at V and 7 bases at J, leaving 3 bases unmatched.

The chain employs TRBV5-5 and TRBJ1-6; possible D gene TRBD1, 5 bases. Trimming removed 4 bases at V and 7 bases at J, with 12 bases between. The V gene's germline CDR1 is SGHKS and CDR2 YYEKEE (reference sequence). This CDR3 contains 14 residues. As DNA, the CDR3 is TGTGCCAGCAGCCCCGGGACTGACAATTCACCCCTCCACTTT. It codes for CASSPGTDNSPLHF.

The chain carries TRBV2 and TRBJ1-5; 7 nucleotides match TRBD1. Germline CDR1 is SNHLY and CDR2 is FYNNEI. V lost 6 bases and J lost 0; bases outside the gene matches: 5. This CDR3 has 15 residues. The CDR3 spells CASRLGQYSNQPQHF. The CDR3 nucleotides read TGTGCCAGCAGATTGGGACAGTATAGCAATCAGCCCCAGCATTTT.

The chain uses TRBV6-5 and TRBJ2-3; D is perhaps TRBD1 or TRBD2 (6 bases each). Trimming cost V 7 bases and J 6 bases, with 20 bases left between them. CDR1 is MNHEY and CDR2 is SVGAGI in the germline V gene. This CDR3 contains 15 residues. The CDR3 DNA follows: TGTGCCAGCAAAAGGGGGGCGGGTGGAAGTGATACGCAGTATTTT. Its translation: CASKRGAGGSDTQYF.

This rearrangement joins TRBV5-1 to TRBJ1-1, with a possible D match to TRBD1 (6 bases). Between the trimmed V and J ends, which lost 1 base and 0 bases, there was a span of 7 bases. Germline-derived CDR1 and CDR2 are SGHRS and YFSETQ. The CDR3 runs to 14 residues. CDR3 DNA sequence: TGCGCCAGCAGCTTGACAGGGATGAACACTGAAGCTTTCTTT. Translated: CASSLTGMNTEAFF.

CDR3 DNA sequence: TGTGCTAGTGGTTTGGGTGCCCTACGTTCACCCCTCCACTTT. This codes for CASGLGALRSPLHF. The V gene is TRBV12-5, the J gene TRBJ1-6; no firm D call. This CDR3 comprises 14 residues. Looked up from germline, CDR1 is LGHNT and CDR2 is FRNRAP. V lost 1 base to trimming and J lost 9 bases, with 10 bases between them.

The rearrangement uses TRBV9 and TRBJ2-7; 10 nucleotides agree with TRBD1. Germline V gene sequence: CDR1 SGDLS, CDR2 YYNGEE. The CDR3 contains 15 residues. V trimming: 4 bases; J trimming: 4 bases; junction bases outside the gene matches: 8. The CDR3 spells CASSSRDRGRYEQYF. In DNA form, the CDR3 reads TGTGCCAGCAGCAGCCGGGACAGGGGCCGATACGAGCAGTACTTC.

This clone was detected once. The J gene is TRBJ2-3, the V gene TRBV9; D unclear. Germline CDR1 reads SGDLS; CDR2 reads YYNGEE. Deletions cut 0 bases from V and 3 bases from J, with 2 bases between. The CDR3 loop spans 12 amino acids. The CDR3 reads CASSVATDTQYF. CDR3 sequence (DNA): TGTGCCAGCAGCGTAGCTACAGATACGCAGTATTTT.

DNA for the CDR3: TGCGCCAGCAGCTTAGGCCCCCAGGGTAAGAATTCACCCCTCCACTTT. Protein product: CASSLGPQGKNSPLHF. The J gene is TRBJ1-6, the V gene TRBV5-1; D possibly corresponds to TRBD1 (5 bases). Germline V lookup: CDR1 SGHRS, CDR2 YFSETQ. This CDR3 comprises 16 residues. V shed 2 bases and J shed 7 bases, with 16 bases lying between them.

The V gene is TRBV5-1, the J gene TRBJ1-3; no reliable D call. The V and J ends lost 4 bases and 0 bases respectively, with 17 bases between them. Germline loops: CDR1 SGHRS, CDR2 YFSETQ. The length of the CDR3 is 17 residues. The CDR3 loop is CASSTSPPLSSGNTIYF. The CDR3 DNA is TGCGCCAGCAGCACCTCTCCCCCCTTGAGCTCTGGAAACACCATATATTTT.

J is TRBJ2-7 and V is TRBV10-1; no definite D call. The CDR3 runs 13 residues. The ends were cut back, 4 bases at V and 3 bases at J, with 10 bases in the middle. Germline lookup yields CDR1 WNHNN and CDR2 SYGVQD (reference sequence). CDR3 sequence: CASSVIQNYEQYF. In DNA form, the CDR3 reads TGCGCCAGCAGTGTCATACAGAACTACGAGCAGTACTTC.

This chain joins TRBV12-5 and TRBJ2-7; D assignment may be TRBD1 or TRBD2 (5 bases each). CDR3 length equals 13 residues. Looked up from germline, CDR1 is LGHNT and CDR2 is FRNRAP. Trimming cost V 6 bases and J 8 bases, with 17 bases left between them. The CDR3 reads CASGLSGRVQQYF. In DNA, the CDR3 is TGTGCTAGTGGGCTCTCGGGACGCGTCCAGCAGTACTTC.

This clone was detected a few times. The gene calls are TRBV5-1 and TRBJ2-1, with 8 positions matching TRBD1. This CDR3 region has 16 residues. Germline V gene sequence: CDR1 SGHRS, CDR2 YFSETQ. The V and J ends lost 6 bases and 3 bases, in that order; junction bases with no gene match: 11. The CDR3 here is CASTGGAGGNYNEQFF. CDR3 in DNA: TGCGCCAGCACGGGTGGAGCAGGGGGCAACTACAATGAGCAGTTCTTC.

This clone was found once. The rearrangement uses TRBV2 and TRBJ2-7, with a weak D call TRBD1 (6 bases). CDR3 length: 14 amino acids. CDR1 is SNHLY and CDR2 is FYNNEI in the germline V gene. The germline V and J ends were trimmed by 6 bases and 1 base, with 13 bases remaining between them. Here the CDR3 reads CASRRGIGSYEQYF. CDR3 coding DNA: TGTGCCAGCAGGAGGGGGATAGGGTCCTACGAGCAGTACTTC. Full variable domain (remainder filled in from reference TRBV2 and TRBJ2-7): EPEVTQTPSHQVTQMGQEVILRCVPISNHLYFYWYRQILGQKVEFLVSFYNNEISEKSEIFDDQFSVERPDGSNFTLKIRSTKLEDSAMYFCASRRGIGSYEQYFGPGTRLTVT.

V gene TRBV7-8 combines with J gene TRBJ1-4; possibly TRBD1 for D (6 bases). The CDR3 totals 14 residues. Looked up from germline, CDR1 is SGHVS and CDR2 is FQNEAQ. V shed 1 base and J shed 10 bases, with 13 bases lying between them. The CDR3 DNA reads as TGTGCCAGCAGCTTAGGGCGGACAGTTGGAAAACTGTTTTTT. Its protein product is CASSLGRTVGKLFF.

This clone was counted once. The V and J genes are TRBV28 and TRBJ1-5; TRBD1 matches 11 bases. The CDR3 covers 16 residues. Trimming took 6 bases from V and 4 from J; bases not matched to a gene: 8. The germline V gene has CDR1 MDHEN and CDR2 SYDVKM. Here the CDR3 reads CASRKTRDRGNQPQHF. The CDR3 region has the DNA TGTGCCAGCAGAAAAACCCGGGACAGGGGGAATCAGCCCCAGCATTTT. Filled out from reference TRBV28 and TRBJ1-5, the complete variable domain reads DVKVTQSSRYLVKRTGEKVFLECVQDMDHENMFWYRQDPGLGLRLIYFSYDVKMKEKGDIPEGYSVSREKKERFSLILESASTNQTSMYLCASRKTRDRGNQPQHFGDGTRLSIL.

The chain links TRBV10-2 to TRBJ1-4, with TRBD1 as a possible D gene (6 bases). V lost 2 bases and J lost 3, with 13 bases in between. Germline-derived CDR1 and CDR2 are WSHSY and SAAADI. The CDR3 has 16 residues. CDR3 amino acids: CASSEQGGPPNEKLFF. The CDR3 bases are TGCGCCAGCAGTGAGCAAGGGGGACCCCCTAATGAAAAACTGTTTTTT.

This clone has a single count. The chain joins TRBV10-3 to TRBJ1-5; D possibly corresponds to TRBD1 (5 bases). Germline CDR1 ENHRY, CDR2 SYGVKD. The CDR3 length is 18 residues. Trimming cost V 2 bases and J 4 bases, with 21 bases left between them. CDR3 amino acids: CAISENKNFDSNNQPQHF. CDR3 nucleotide sequence: TGTGCCATCAGTGAGAACAAAAACTTCGACAGCAATAATCAGCCCCAGCATTTT.

The V gene is TRBV28, the J gene TRBJ2-2; D is undetermined. V lost 5 bases to trimming and J lost 7 bases, with 11 bases between them. This CDR3 region has 13 residues. The germline CDR1 and CDR2 sequences are MDHEN and SYDVKM. CDR3 nucleotides: TGTGCCAGCAGTCCAGGCGGCCGCGGGGAGCTGTTTTTT. Translation gives CASSPGGRGELFF.